Below are 28 T cell receptor beta chains sequenced from a single sample in a study of cytomegalovirus exposure and HLA in healthy donors. 13 Jbeta primers and 60 Vbeta primers were used for the PCR. Clones were sequenced by immunoSEQ multiplex PCR, and TCRdb holds only the in-frame ones, with some missing. Of approximately 180,000 clones in the sample, roughly four fifths were seen once. The sequencing sample was made of PBMCs. The receptor source for this set is a man between 18 and 35 years old in good health and CMV-seronegative.

The chain employs TRBV5-1 and TRBJ2-5; TRBD2 matches 10 bases. V lost 1 base to trimming and J lost 5 bases; unmatched junction nucleotides: 8. This CDR3 is 16 amino acids long. CDR1 and CDR2 (germline): SGHRS, YFSETQ. The CDR3 region has the DNA TGCGCCAGCAGCTTGCTCCCTAGCGGGAGTTCTGAGACCCAGTACTTC. Translation: CASSLLPSGSSETQYF.

The chain links TRBV19 to TRBJ2-3, with TRBD2 matching over 11 bases. The CDR3 is 16 residues long. Germline CDR1 reads LNHDA; CDR2 reads SQIVND (reference sequence). V lost 2 bases to trimming and J lost 1 base; unmatched junction nucleotides: 2. The CDR3 coding sequence is TGTGCCAGTAGTATAATGGGACTAGCGGGCACAGATACGCAGTATTTT. This gives the protein CASSIMGLAGTDTQYF.

The sample holds one count of this clone. The chain links TRBV4-2 to TRBJ2-5, with D tentatively TRBD2 (6 bases). In germline, CDR1 is LGHNA, CDR2 YNFKEQ. CDR3 size: 15 residues. Trimming pared 4 bases from V and 5 bases from J, leaving 17 bases between. The CDR3 region is CASSLGTVPRETQYF. The CDR3 DNA reads as TGTGCCAGCAGCCTGGGGACTGTCCCCCGGGAGACCCAGTACTTC.

The V gene is TRBV10-2, the J gene TRBJ1-2, with 9 nucleotides matching TRBD1. V gave up 2 bases and J gave up 11 bases; unmatched junction bases: 15. Germline CDR1 is WSHSY and CDR2 is SAAADI. The CDR3 covers 16 residues. DNA of the CDR3: TGCGCCAGCAGTGAGGCCCTGGGACAGGGTGGTGTTGGGTACACCTTC. This codes for CASSEALGQGGVGYTF.

This clone was detected only once. The chain couples TRBV10-2 to TRBJ2-7; D is possibly TRBD2 (5 bases). The V end was cut by 6 bases, the J end by 1 base, with 13 bases between. This CDR3 region has 14 residues. The germline V gene has CDR1 WSHSY and CDR2 SAAADI. CDR3: CASRRAPTSYEQYF. Written as DNA, the CDR3 is TGCGCCAGCAGGAGGGCTCCAACATCCTACGAGCAGTACTTC.

This chain's CDR3 is CASKDSALNYGYTF. DNA for the CDR3: TGTGCCAGTAAAGACAGCGCTCTTAACTATGGCTACACCTTC. This chain uses TRBV19 with TRBJ1-2; TRBD1 is a possible D gene (5 bases). The CDR3 totals 14 residues. The germline V gene encodes CDR1 LNHDA and CDR2 SQIVND (reference sequence). V was clipped by 7 bases and J by 1 base, with 13 bases between them.

V and J are TRBV7-2 and TRBJ2-7; D remains unclear. V was clipped by 1 base and J by 4 bases, with 14 bases between them. Germline V gives CDR1 SGHTA, CDR2 FQGNSA. The CDR3 totals 15 residues. The chain's CDR3 is CASSLVVNADYEQYF. Written as DNA, the CDR3 is TGTGCCAGCAGCTTAGTGGTTAATGCGGATTACGAGCAGTACTTC.

The CDR3 nucleotides read TGTGCCAGCAGTTTATTCCGTCGACAAAGCAATCAGCCCCAGCATTTT. This codes for CASSLFRRQSNQPQHF. This chain connects TRBV28 to TRBJ1-5; D gene ambiguous. This CDR3 spans 16 amino acids. Germline-derived CDR1 and CDR2 are MDHEN and SYDVKM. Trimming shortened V by 1 base and J by 1 base, and 11 bases separated the two germline ends.

The gene calls are TRBV27 and TRBJ1-4; D ambiguous. V gave up 2 bases and J gave up 5 bases, with 6 bases separating them. CDR1 is MNHEY, CDR2 SMNVEV, per germline (reference sequence). The CDR3 loop spans 13 amino acids. CDR3 coding DNA: TGTGCCAGCAGTTTAATAGCGAATGAAAAACTGTTTTTT. Protein product: CASSLIANEKLFF.

The chain recombines TRBV4-1 with TRBJ2-7; possible D gene TRBD2, 6 bases. The CDR3 extends over 16 amino acids. Trimming pared 4 bases from V and 0 bases from J, leaving 16 bases between. Germline values: CDR1 MGHRA, CDR2 YSYEKL. This CDR3 is CASSRGIRWGSYEQYF. The CDR3 bases are TGCGCCAGCAGCCGCGGGATTAGATGGGGCTCCTACGAGCAGTACTTC.

This sequence joins TRBV5-4 and TRBJ1-1, with 11 bases identical to TRBD1. CDR3 size: 14 residues. Germline lookup yields CDR1 SGHNT and CDR2 YYREEE (reference sequence). Losses at the gene ends were 2 bases for V and 9 bases for J; bases not matched to a gene: 6. The CDR3 DNA reads TGTGCCAGCAGCTTTGGGGACAGGGGGTATCAAGCTTTCTTT. Protein product: CASSFGDRGYQAFF. The variable domain in full, completed from reference TRBV5-4 and TRBJ1-1, reads ETGVTQSPTHLIKTRGQQVTLRCSSQSGHNTVSWYQQALGQGPQFIFQYYREEENGRGNFPPRFSGLQFPNYSSELNVNALELDDSALYLCASSFGDRGYQAFFGQGTRLTVV.

This chain uses TRBV28 with TRBJ1-1; D call uncertain. The CDR3 runs to 14 residues. The V gene's germline CDR1 is MDHEN and CDR2 SYDVKM. With 2 bases removed from V and 4 bases from J, the gap between germline ends came to 11 bases. CDR3 sequence (DNA): TGTGCCAGCAGTTTAGATCATTGGAGCACTGAAGCTTTCTTT. Translating gives CASSLDHWSTEAFF.

V gene TRBV7-5 combines with J gene TRBJ1-1. TRBV7-5 is a listed pseudogene. There are 17 residues in the CDR3. The CDR3 sequence is CARKGRPWADRNTEAFF. In DNA, the CDR3 is TGTGCCAGAAAGGGGAGGCCATGGGCAGACAGGAACACTGAAGCTTTCTTT.

Notes on this clone: This specimen includes other DNA sequences encoding the same CDR3. J is TRBJ2-5 and V is TRBV15; 10 nucleotides line up with TRBD1. The V and J ends lost 1 base and 5 bases, in that order; junction bases with no gene match: 10. The CDR3 loop spans 17 amino acids. Looked up from germline, CDR1 is LNHNV and CDR2 is YYDKDF (reference sequence). CDR3 in amino acids: CATSRGTGTGVGETQYF. The CDR3 nucleotides are TGTGCCACCAGCAGAGGGACCGGGACAGGGGTAGGGGAGACCCAGTACTTC.

The rearrangement joins TRBV4-2 to TRBJ2-3; D might be TRBD2 (6 bases). V was clipped by 0 bases and J by 1 base, with 11 bases between them. Germline lookup yields CDR1 LGHNA and CDR2 YNFKEQ. The CDR3 is 16 residues long. The CDR3 is CASSQEYGGGTDTQYF. The CDR3, as DNA: TGTGCCAGCAGCCAAGAGTACGGCGGGGGCACAGATACGCAGTATTTT.

The J gene is TRBJ2-2, the V gene TRBV27; 7 bases match TRBD1. Per the germline V gene, CDR1 is MNHEY and CDR2 is SMNVEV (reference sequence). The CDR3 consists of 18 residues. J gave up 2 bases and V 6 bases, and 15 bases lay outside the gene matches. DNA for the CDR3: TGTGCCAGCAGACCTAGGACCTTGACAGGGCATAACACCGGGGAGCTGTTTTTT. It translates to CASRPRTLTGHNTGELFF.

The CDR3 nucleotides are TGTGCCAGCAGTCTCACACGGACAGGTAGATGGGAGACCCAGTACTTC. Residues: CASSLTRTGRWETQYF. The V gene is TRBV27, the J gene TRBJ2-5; TRBD1 matches at 7 bases. After removal of 5 bases from V and 5 bases from J, the junction contained 14 bases not matched to a gene. The V gene's germline CDR1 is MNHEY and CDR2 SMNVEV (reference sequence). There are 16 residues in the CDR3.

The chain links TRBV11-2 to TRBJ2-7; TRBD1 is a possible D gene (5 bases). V gave up 2 bases and J gave up 2 bases, with 13 bases separating them. There are 15 residues in the CDR3. Germline V lookup: CDR1 SGHAT, CDR2 FQNNGV. The CDR3 nucleotides are TGTGCCAGCAGCTTAATCGGACACCGGACCTACGAGCAGTACTTC. It translates to CASSLIGHRTYEQYF.

This clone has more than one count but fewer than ten. This chain links TRBV13 with TRBJ2-1; D is unresolved. The CDR3 length is 13 residues. With 5 bases removed from V and 7 bases from J, the gap between germline ends came to 12 bases. Germline CDR1 and CDR2: PRHDT and FYEKMQ (reference sequence). The CDR3 coding sequence is TGTGCCAGCAGCAACCTAGATCGGAATGAGCAGTTCTTC. Translated, it gives CASSNLDRNEQFF.

This clone was seen a few times. The rearrangement uses TRBV28 and TRBJ2-3; D not certain. There are 17 residues in the CDR3. Trimming cost V 6 bases and J 2 bases, with 21 bases left between them. In germline, CDR1 is MDHEN, CDR2 SYDVKM. CDR3 DNA: TGTGCCAGCAGCTGGGCCCCGAATTCCGATAACACAGATACGCAGTATTTT. It specifies CASSWAPNSDNTDTQYF.

DNA of the CDR3: TGTGCCAGCACCCCCCGGGCCGGGACAGGGTCGAACACTGAAGCTTTCTTT. The encoded protein is CASTPRAGTGSNTEAFF. The chain has TRBV25-1 and TRBJ1-1, with TRBD1 matching 9 bases. Germline V gene lookup returns CDR1 MGHDK and CDR2 SYGVNS. J was trimmed by 1 base and V by 7 bases; bases with no gene match: 13. The CDR3 sequence is 17 residues long.

The CDR3 here is CASSFVEREQFF. For the CDR3, the DNA is TGTGCCAGCAGCTTCGTTGAGCGTGAGCAGTTCTTC. The gene calls are TRBV11-2 and TRBJ2-1, with unresolved D. Trimming took off 3 bases at V and 9 bases at J, with 9 bases between the two ends. Germline V gives CDR1 SGHAT, CDR2 FQNNGV. This CDR3 has 12 residues. Full variable domain (missing parts from reference TRBV11-2 and TRBJ2-1): EAGVAQSPRYKIIEKRQSVAFWCNPISGHATLYWYQQILGQGPKLLIQFQNNGVVDDSQLPKDRFSAERLKGVDSTLKIQPAKLEDSAVYLCASSFVEREQFFGPGTRLTVL.

The chain links TRBV19 to TRBJ2-2; unclear D gene. CDR3 length: 13 residues. Germline loops: CDR1 LNHDA, CDR2 SQIVND (reference sequence). The germline V and J ends were trimmed by 3 bases and 9 bases, with 11 bases remaining between them. The CDR3 is CASSIGVYRELFF. As DNA, the CDR3 is TGTGCCAGTAGTATTGGTGTCTACCGGGAGCTGTTTTTT.

The chain links TRBV9 to TRBJ1-3; D unresolved. The CDR3 loop spans 13 amino acids. CDR1 is SGDLS and CDR2 is YYNGEE in the germline V gene. V was trimmed by 1 base and J by 8 bases, leaving 10 bases between them. The CDR3 sequence is CASSVSGKDTIYF. CDR3 in DNA: TGTGCCAGCAGCGTATCAGGAAAGGACACCATATATTTT.

The chain has TRBV10-3 and TRBJ1-2; TRBD1 might be the D (5 bases). CDR1 is ENHRY and CDR2 is SYGVKD in the germline V gene. The ends were cut back, 11 bases at V and 3 bases at J, with 19 bases in the middle. CDR3 length: 14 amino acids. CDR3 nucleotides: TGTGCCCCCGAGAGCGCAGGGAAGTACTATGGCTACACCTTC. Protein product: CAPESAGKYYGYTF.

A remark on this clone: The junction departs from germline at one end; a sequencing error may be responsible. V is TRBV5-1 and J is TRBJ1-5; a weak D match, TRBD1 (5 bases). CDR1 SGHRS and CDR2 YFSETQ come from the germline V gene. CDR3 length: 14 amino acids. The CDR3 loop reads CASSLDSYNEPQHF. The CDR3 DNA follows: TGCGCCAGCAGCCTCGACAGCTACAATGAGCCCCAGCATTTT. The full variable domain, completed using reference TRBV5-1 and TRBJ1-5, is KAGVTQTPRYLIKTRGQQVTLSCSPISGHRSVSWYQQTPGQGLQFLFEYFSETQRNKGNFPGRFSGRQFSNSRSEMNVSTLELGDSALYLCASSLDSYNEPQHFGDGTRLSIL.

Written as DNA, the CDR3 is TGTGCCAGCAGCGTTGGGGCGGGAGTTTTAGATACGCAGTATTTT. Translated: CASSVGAGVLDTQYF. The J gene is TRBJ2-3, the V gene TRBV9; TRBD2 agrees at 7 bases. The germline gives CDR1 SGDLS, CDR2 YYNGEE. The J segment lost 5 bases and the V segment lost 2 bases, leaving 8 bases of the junction unmatched. There are 15 residues in the CDR3.

V gene TRBV6-1 combines with J gene TRBJ1-1; 10 bases align to TRBD1. V lost 5 bases, J lost 3 bases, and 6 bases stayed unmatched. Germline assignment: CDR1 MNHNS and CDR2 SASEGT. The CDR3 contains 15 residues. CDR3 bases: TGTGCCAGCAGTCGGACAGGGGGTTTGGACACTGAAGCTTTCTTT. Protein sequence: CASSRTGGLDTEAFF.